The entry that follows covers one T cell receptor beta chain sequence. Its antigen is undetermined. The record originates from a study of T cells after yellow fever vaccination. Background on the study: Low-cell-number fractions underwent preparation using SMART-Seq v4 Ultra Low Input. Broader study findings: Abundant bulk-derived clonotypes could contaminate FACS-sorted repertoires.

Production of TCR cDNA was by 5'RACE template switching, which also added a universal primer site and UMIs. MiXCR was run by TCRdb on the 5' RACE reads, yielding one entry per CDR3 protein. Of 350,000 to 550,000 distinct CDR3 sequences listed, roughly a sixth are singletons. V was pared by 6 bases and J by 6 bases, with 5 bases of the junction left unmatched. Germline CDR1 reads SGHTA; CDR2 reads FQGNSA. This CDR3 is built from 15 residues. This TCR was sampled from a man younger than 30 who received the YFV17D yellow fever vaccine. The J gene is TRBJ2-3, the V gene TRBV7-2, with 14 bases identical to TRBD2. Sequenced material: PBMCs, taken before the yellow fever booster vaccination. CDR3 region: CASSRRTSGGDTQYF. In nucleotides, the CDR3 is TGTGCCAGCAGTCGTCGGACTAGCGGGGGGGATACGCAGTATTTT. Full variable domain (rest looked up from reference TRBV7-2 and TRBJ2-3): GAGVSQSPSNKVTEKGKDVELRCDPISGHTALYWYRQSLGQGLEFLIYFQGNSAPDKSGLPSDRFSAERTGGSVSTLTIQRTQQEDSAVYLCASSRRTSGGDTQYFGPGTRLTVL.